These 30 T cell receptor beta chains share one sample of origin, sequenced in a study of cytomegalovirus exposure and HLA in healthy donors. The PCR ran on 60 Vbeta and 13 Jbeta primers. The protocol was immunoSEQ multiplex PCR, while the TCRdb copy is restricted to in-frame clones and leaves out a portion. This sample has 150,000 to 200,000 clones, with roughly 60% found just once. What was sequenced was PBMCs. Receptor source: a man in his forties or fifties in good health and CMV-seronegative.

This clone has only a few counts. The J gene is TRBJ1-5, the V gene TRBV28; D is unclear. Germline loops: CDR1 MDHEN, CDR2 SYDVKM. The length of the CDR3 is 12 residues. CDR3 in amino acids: CASRESNQPQHF. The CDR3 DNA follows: TGTGCTTCGCGAGAGAGCAATCAGCCCCAGCATTTT.

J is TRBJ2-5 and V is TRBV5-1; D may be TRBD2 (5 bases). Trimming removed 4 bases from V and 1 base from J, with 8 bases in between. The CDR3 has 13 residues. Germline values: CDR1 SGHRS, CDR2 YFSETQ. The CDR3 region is CASSPGLQETQYF. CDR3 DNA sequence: TGCGCCAGCAGCCCCGGACTCCAAGAGACCCAGTACTTC.

CDR3 DNA: TGTGCCAGCAGTCCAGGACTCCAGTGGGCCAAAAACATTCAGTACTTC. Translated: CASSPGLQWAKNIQYF. This chain links TRBV28 with TRBJ2-4; D perhaps matches TRBD2 (5 bases). The CDR3 length is 16 residues. Trimming stripped 5 bases from V and 1 base from J, with 15 bases between. CDR1 MDHEN and CDR2 SYDVKM come from the germline V gene.

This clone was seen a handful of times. The CDR3 DNA reads as TGTGCCAGCAGCCCCTATTCGGGACTAGCGGGGACCTACGAGCAGTACTTC. Protein product: CASSPYSGLAGTYEQYF. V and J are TRBV7-8 and TRBJ2-7; 13 nucleotides align to TRBD2. Germline-derived CDR1 and CDR2 are SGHVS and FQNEAQ. With V trimmed by 5 bases and J by 2 bases, 9 bases remained unmatched. This CDR3 has 17 residues.

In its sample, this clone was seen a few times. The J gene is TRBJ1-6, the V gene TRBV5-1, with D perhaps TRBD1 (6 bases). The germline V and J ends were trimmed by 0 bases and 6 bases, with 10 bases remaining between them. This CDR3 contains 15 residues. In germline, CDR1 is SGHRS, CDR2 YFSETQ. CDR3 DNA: TGCGCCAGCAGCTTGGCTATGGACAGTAATTCACCCCTCCACTTT. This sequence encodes CASSLAMDSNSPLHF. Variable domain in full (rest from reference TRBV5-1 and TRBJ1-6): KAGVTQTPRYLIKTRGQQVTLSCSPISGHRSVSWYQQTPGQGLQFLFEYFSETQRNKGNFPGRFSGRQFSNSRSEMNVSTLELGDSALYLCASSLAMDSNSPLHFGNGTRLTVT.

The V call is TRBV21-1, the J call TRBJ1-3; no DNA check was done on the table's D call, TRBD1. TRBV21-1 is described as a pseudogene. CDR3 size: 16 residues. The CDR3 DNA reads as TGTGCCAGCAGCAAATGGCAGGGGGCTACTGGAAACACCATATATTTT. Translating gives CASSKWQGATGNTIYF.

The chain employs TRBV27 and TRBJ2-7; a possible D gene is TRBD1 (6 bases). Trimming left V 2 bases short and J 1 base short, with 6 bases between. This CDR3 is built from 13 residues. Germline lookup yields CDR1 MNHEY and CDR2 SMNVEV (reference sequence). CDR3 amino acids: CASSLGQSYEQYF. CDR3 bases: TGTGCCAGCAGTTTAGGACAGTCCTACGAGCAGTACTTC.

This CDR3 reads CASASHGTGGYGYTF. The CDR3 coding sequence is TGTGCCAGCGCGTCACACGGGACGGGGGGCTATGGCTACACCTTC. The rearrangement joins TRBV2 to TRBJ1-2; weak D call: TRBD1 (5 bases). Trimming pared 8 bases from V and 4 bases from J, leaving 20 bases between. Germline V gene lookup returns CDR1 SNHLY and CDR2 FYNNEI. The CDR3 runs to 15 residues.

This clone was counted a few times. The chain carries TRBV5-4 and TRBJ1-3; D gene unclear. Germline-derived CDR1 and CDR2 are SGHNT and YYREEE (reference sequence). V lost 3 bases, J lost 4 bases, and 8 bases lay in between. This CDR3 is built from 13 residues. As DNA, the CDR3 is TGTGCCAGCAGCTCCAGCAGGGGAAACACCATATATTTT. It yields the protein CASSSSRGNTIYF.

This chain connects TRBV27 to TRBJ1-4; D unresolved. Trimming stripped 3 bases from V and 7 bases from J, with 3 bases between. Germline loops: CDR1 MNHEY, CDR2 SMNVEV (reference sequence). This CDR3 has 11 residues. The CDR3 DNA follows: TGTGCCAGCAGTTTCGGTGAAAAACTGTTTTTT. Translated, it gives CASSFGEKLFF.

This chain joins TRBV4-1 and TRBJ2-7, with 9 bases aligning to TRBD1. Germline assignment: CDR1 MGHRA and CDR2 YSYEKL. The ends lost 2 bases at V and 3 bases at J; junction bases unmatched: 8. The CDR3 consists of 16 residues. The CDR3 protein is CASSQPPGQGNYEQYF. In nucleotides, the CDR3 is TGCGCCAGCAGCCAACCTCCGGGACAGGGAAACTACGAGCAGTACTTC.

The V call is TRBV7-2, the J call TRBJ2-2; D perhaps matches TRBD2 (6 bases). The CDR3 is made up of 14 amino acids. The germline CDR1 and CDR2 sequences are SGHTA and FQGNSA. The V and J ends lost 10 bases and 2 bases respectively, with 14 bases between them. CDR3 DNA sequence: TGTGCCACCGATGGAGGGGCTAACACCGGGGAGCTGTTTTTT. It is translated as CATDGGANTGELFF.

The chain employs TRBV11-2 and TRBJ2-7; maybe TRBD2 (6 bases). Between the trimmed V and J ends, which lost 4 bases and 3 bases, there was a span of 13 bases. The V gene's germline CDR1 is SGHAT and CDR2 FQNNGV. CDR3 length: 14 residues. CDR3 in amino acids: CASSSTGVLYEQYF. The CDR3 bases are TGTGCCAGCAGCTCCACGGGAGTTCTCTACGAGCAGTACTTC.

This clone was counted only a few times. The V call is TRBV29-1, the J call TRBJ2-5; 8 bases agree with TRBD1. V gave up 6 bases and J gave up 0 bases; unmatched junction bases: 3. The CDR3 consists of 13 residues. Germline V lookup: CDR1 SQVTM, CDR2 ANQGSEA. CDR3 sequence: CSVYRGYQETQYF. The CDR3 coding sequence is TGCAGCGTGTACAGGGGGTACCAAGAGACCCAGTACTTC.

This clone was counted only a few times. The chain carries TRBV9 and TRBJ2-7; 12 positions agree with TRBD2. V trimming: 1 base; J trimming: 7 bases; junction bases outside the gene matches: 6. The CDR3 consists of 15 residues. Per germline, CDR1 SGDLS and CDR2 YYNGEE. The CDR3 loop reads CASSVRLAGEGEQYF. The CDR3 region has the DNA TGTGCCAGCAGCGTAAGACTAGCGGGAGAGGGTGAGCAGTACTTC.

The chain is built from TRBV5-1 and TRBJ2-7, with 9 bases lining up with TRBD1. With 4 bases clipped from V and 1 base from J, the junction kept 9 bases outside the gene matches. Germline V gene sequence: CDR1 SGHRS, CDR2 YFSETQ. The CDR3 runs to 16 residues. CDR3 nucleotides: TGCGCCAGCAGCCTCAGACCGGGACAGGGATCCTACGAGCAGTACTTC. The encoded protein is CASSLRPGQGSYEQYF.

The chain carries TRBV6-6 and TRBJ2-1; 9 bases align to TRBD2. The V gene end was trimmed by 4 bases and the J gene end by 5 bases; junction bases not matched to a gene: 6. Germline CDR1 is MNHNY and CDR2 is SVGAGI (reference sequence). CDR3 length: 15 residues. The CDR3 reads CASSSTRGGNNEQFF. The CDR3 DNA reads TGTGCCAGCAGTTCAACGCGGGGGGGGAACAATGAGCAGTTCTTC.

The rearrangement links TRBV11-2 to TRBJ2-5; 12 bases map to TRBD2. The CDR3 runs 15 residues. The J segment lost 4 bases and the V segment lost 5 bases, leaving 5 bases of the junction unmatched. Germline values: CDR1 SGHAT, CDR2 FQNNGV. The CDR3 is CASSPTSGSLETQYF. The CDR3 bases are TGTGCCAGCAGCCCGACTAGCGGGAGTTTAGAGACCCAGTACTTC.

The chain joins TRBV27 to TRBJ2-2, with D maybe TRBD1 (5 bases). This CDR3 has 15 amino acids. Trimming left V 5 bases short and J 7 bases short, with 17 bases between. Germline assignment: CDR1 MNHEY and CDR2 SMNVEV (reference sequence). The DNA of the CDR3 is TGTGCCAGCAGTGTCGGGCAGGGATTGTTCGGGGAGCTGTTTTTT. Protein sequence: CASSVGQGLFGELFF.

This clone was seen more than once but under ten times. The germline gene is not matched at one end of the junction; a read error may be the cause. CDR3 nucleotide sequence: TGTTCCAGCAGCACCAAGAGCCTTACCTACGAGCAGTACTTC. This translates into CSSSTKSLTYEQYF. The chain links TRBV7-9 to TRBJ2-7; D is uncertain. Germline-derived CDR1 and CDR2 are SEHNR and FQNEAQ (reference sequence). This CDR3 has 14 residues. Combining the CDR3 with reference TRBV7-9 and TRBJ2-7 gives the whole variable domain DTGVSQNPRHKITKRGQNVTFRCDPISEHNRLYWYRQTLGQGPEFLTYFQNEAQLEKSRLLSDRFSAERPKGSFSTLEIQRTEQGDSAMYLCSSSTKSLTYEQYFGPGTRLTVT.

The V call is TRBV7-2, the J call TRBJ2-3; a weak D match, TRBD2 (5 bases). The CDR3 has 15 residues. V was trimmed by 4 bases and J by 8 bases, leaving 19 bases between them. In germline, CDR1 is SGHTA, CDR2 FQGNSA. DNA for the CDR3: TGTGCCAGCAGCTCCCCATCGCCTGTGGCGGGTACGCAGTATTTT. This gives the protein CASSSPSPVAGTQYF.

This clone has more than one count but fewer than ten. Here the CDR3 DNA reads TGCAGCGTTGCGGGGTCGGCAGGGAGGATGGAGACCCAGTACTTC. Its translation: CSVAGSAGRMETQYF. This chain connects TRBV29-1 to TRBJ2-5, with D maybe TRBD2 (6 bases). CDR1 is SQVTM and CDR2 is ANQGSEA in the germline V gene. The CDR3 runs 15 residues. Trimming pared 4 bases from V and 5 bases from J, leaving 20 bases between.

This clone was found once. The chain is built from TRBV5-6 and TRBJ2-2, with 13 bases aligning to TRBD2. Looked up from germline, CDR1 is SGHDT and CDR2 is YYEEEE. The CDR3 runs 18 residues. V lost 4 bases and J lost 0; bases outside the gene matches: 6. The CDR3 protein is CASSPGLAGLTNTGELFF. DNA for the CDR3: TGTGCCAGCAGCCCGGGACTAGCGGGGCTAACGAACACCGGGGAGCTGTTTTTT.

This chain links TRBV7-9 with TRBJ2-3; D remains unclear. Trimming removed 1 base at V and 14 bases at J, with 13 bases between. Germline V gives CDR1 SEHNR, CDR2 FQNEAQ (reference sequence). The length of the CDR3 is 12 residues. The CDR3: CASSLVGFVSYF. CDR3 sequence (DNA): TGTGCCAGCAGCTTAGTCGGGTTTGTGTCGTATTTT.

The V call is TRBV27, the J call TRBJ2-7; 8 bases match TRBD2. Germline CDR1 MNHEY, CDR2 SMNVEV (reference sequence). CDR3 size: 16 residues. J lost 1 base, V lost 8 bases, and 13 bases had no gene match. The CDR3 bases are TGTGCCAGCCGTTCGCTGGCGGGGGGTAGGTCCTACGAGCAGTACTTC. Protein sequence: CASRSLAGGRSYEQYF.

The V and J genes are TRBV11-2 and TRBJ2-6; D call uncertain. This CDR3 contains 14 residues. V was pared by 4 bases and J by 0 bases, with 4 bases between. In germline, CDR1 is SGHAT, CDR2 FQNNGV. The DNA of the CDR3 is TGTGCCAGCAGCTCCCTCTCTGGGGCCAACGTCCTGACTTTC. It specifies CASSSLSGANVLTF.

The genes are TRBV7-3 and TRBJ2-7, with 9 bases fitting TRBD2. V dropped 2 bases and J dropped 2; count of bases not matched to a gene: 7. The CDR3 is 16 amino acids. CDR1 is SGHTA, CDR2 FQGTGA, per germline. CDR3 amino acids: CASSLQLAGVPYEQYF. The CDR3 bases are TGTGCCAGCAGCTTACAATTAGCGGGAGTTCCCTACGAGCAGTACTTC.

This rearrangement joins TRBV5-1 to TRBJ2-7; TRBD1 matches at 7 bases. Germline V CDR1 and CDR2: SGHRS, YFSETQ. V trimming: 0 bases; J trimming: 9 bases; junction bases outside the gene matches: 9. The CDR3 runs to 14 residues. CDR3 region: CASSLGTGDLGQYF. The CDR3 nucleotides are TGCGCCAGCAGCTTGGGGACAGGTGACCTAGGGCAGTACTTC.

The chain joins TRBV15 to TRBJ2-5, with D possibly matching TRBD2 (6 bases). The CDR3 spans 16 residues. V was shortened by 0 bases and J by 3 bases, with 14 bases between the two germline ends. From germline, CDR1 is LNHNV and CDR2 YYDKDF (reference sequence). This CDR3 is CATSRDSGVGKETQYF. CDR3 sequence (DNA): TGTGCCACCAGCAGAGATTCGGGGGTGGGAAAAGAGACCCAGTACTTC.

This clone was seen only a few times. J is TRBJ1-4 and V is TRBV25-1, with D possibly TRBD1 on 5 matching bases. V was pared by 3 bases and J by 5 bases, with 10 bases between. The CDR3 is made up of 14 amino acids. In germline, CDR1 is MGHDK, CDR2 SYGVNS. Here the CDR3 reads CASSDLGPNEKLFF. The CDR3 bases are TGTGCCAGCAGTGACCTGGGGCCAAATGAAAAACTGTTTTTT.